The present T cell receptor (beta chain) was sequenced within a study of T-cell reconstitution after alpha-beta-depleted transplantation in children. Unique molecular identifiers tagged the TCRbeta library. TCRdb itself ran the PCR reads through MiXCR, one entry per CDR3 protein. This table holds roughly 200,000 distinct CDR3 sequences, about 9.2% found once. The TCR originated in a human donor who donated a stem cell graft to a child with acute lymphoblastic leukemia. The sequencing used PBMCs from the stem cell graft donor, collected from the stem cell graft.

CDR3 DNA sequence: TGTGCCAGCAGCCCGAATCGTGCAGGGGCCTACGAGCAGTACTTC. Its protein is CASSPNRAGAYEQYF. The V call is TRBV5-5, the J call TRBJ2-7, with a tentative D call TRBD1 (6 bases). Germline CDR1 SGHKS, CDR2 YYEKEE (reference sequence). This CDR3 has 15 amino acids. V shed 4 bases and J shed 2 bases, with 16 bases lying between them.